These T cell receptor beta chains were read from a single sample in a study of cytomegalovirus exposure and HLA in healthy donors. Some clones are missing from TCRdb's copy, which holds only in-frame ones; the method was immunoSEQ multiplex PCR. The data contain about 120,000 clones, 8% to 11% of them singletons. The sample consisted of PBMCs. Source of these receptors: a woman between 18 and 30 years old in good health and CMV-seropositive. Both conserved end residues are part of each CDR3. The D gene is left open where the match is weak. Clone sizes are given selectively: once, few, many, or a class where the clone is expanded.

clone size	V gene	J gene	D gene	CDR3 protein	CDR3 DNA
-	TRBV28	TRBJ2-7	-	CASSLSEPWQYF	TGTGCCAGCAGTTTATCGGAGCCCTGGCAGTACTTC
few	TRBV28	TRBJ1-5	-	CASSPLGGPGQPQHF	TGTGCCAGCAGTCCCCTCGGGGGGCCGGGCCAGCCCCAGCATTTT
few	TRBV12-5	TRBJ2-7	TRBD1	CASGLGQGAFYEQYF	TGTGCTAGTGGTTTGGGGCAGGGGGCGTTCTACGAGCAGTACTTC
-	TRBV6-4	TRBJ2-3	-	CASSDGGSGADTQYF	TGTGCCAGCAGTGACGGGGGGAGTGGGGCAGATACGCAGTATTTT
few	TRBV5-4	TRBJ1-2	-	CASRYLTGERYGYTF	TGTGCCAGCAGATACCTCACCGGGGAACGCTATGGCTACACCTTC
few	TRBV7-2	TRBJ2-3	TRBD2	CASSLTSGSHGDTQYF	TGTGCCAGCAGCTTAACTAGCGGGAGTCATGGAGATACGCAGTATTTT
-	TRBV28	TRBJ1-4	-	CASIRTPRFTNEKLFF	TGTGCCAGCATTCGTACCCCTCGGTTCACCAATGAAAAACTGTTTTTT
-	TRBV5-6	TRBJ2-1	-	CASSRLLAGEKFF	TGTGCCAGCTCCCGCTTACTAGCCGGTGAGAAGTTCTTC
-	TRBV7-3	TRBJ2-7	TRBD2	CASSPSLAGGEQYF	TGTGCCAGCAGCCCCTCACTAGCGGGAGGCGAGCAGTACTTC
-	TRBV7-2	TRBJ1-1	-	CASSGNRWGFAFF	TGTGCCAGCAGCGGAAACAGGTGGGGTTTTGCTTTCTTT
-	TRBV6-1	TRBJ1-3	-	CASSPGVSSGNTIYF	TGTGCCAGCAGTCCGGGAGTTTCCTCTGGAAACACCATATATTTT
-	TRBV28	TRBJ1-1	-	CASREVGDHTEAFF	TGTGCCAGCAGAGAGGTCGGAGACCACACTGAAGCTTTCTTT
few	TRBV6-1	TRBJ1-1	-	CATWGGYTEAFF	TGTGCCACATGGGGAGGGTACACTGAAGCTTTCTTT
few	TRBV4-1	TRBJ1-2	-	CASSQETGIRGYGYTF	TGCGCCAGCAGCCAGGAAACAGGGATTAGGGGCTATGGCTACACCTTC
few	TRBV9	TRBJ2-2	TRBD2	CASSVGGTGELFF	TGTGCCAGCAGCGTCGGGGGGACCGGGGAGCTGTTTTTT
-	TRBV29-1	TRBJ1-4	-	CSVGREGNEKLFF	TGCAGCGTTGGTCGGGAGGGGAACGAAAAACTGTTTTTT
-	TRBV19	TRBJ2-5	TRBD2	CASSISGGDVEKTQYF	TGTGCCAGTAGTATATCGGGAGGGGATGTTGAGAAGACCCAGTACTTC